One and the same sample provided the 23 T cell receptor beta chains below, sequenced in a study of beta chain features in type 1 diabetes (dated by TCRdb to between 2017 and 2018). The library was prepared using the immunoSEQ multiplex PCR assay. The entire amount of isolated RNA was reverse transcribed using the High Capacity cDNA Reverse Transcription Kit, so the sequenced TCRB transcripts were expressed ones. TCRdb obtained this table from immuneACCESS and retained in-frame rearrangements with V and J assigned. These tables miss some clones; where compared with another copy, unresolved V genes account for less than half of the shortfall, and the remainder is unexplained. Present in this sample are tens of thousands of clones, about 50% of which were seen just once. Together, the top ten hold 0.25% of the sample. Sequencing was carried out using stem cell memory CD4+ T cells from blood. The cell subset or site label, as the study defines it: stem cell-like memory CD4+ T cells. The receptors come from a woman in her 30s in good health.

This clone was detected only a few times. V gene TRBV7-2 combines with J gene TRBJ2-6; TRBD1 might be the D (5 bases). Trimming removed 3 bases from V and 0 bases from J, with 6 bases in between. Germline V CDR1 and CDR2: SGHTA, FQGNSA. The CDR3 length is 15 residues. The DNA of the CDR3 is TGTGCCAGCAGCTTCAGGGCCTCTGGGGCCAACGTCCTGACTTTC. Translated, it gives CASSFRASGANVLTF.

V is TRBV7-2 and J is TRBJ2-7; 8 bases match TRBD2. V shed 0 bases and J 4 bases; nucleotides not matched to a gene: 8. Germline CDR1 SGHTA, CDR2 FQGNSA. The CDR3 totals 16 residues. CDR3 bases: TGTGCCAGCAGCTTAGCCGGACTAGCAGTAACTTACGAGCAGTACTTC. This gives the protein CASSLAGLAVTYEQYF.

This chain links TRBV7-2 with TRBJ2-5, with TRBD2 matching 11 bases. Per the germline V gene, CDR1 is SGHTA and CDR2 is FQGNSA. J was trimmed by 5 bases and V by 6 bases; bases with no gene match: 8. This CDR3 is built from 15 residues. The CDR3 protein is CTSRLLAGAGETQYF. CDR3 nucleotides: TGTACCAGCAGACTACTAGCGGGAGCGGGGGAGACCCAGTACTTC.

The CDR3 DNA reads TGTGCCAGCAGTCTTGGACCGACAGGGAACGGCGAGCAGTACTTC. Protein sequence: CASSLGPTGNGEQYF. The V gene is TRBV6-1, the J gene TRBJ2-7; 7 bases match TRBD1. This CDR3 comprises 15 residues. The germline V gene encodes CDR1 MNHNS and CDR2 SASEGT. With V trimmed by 5 bases and J by 6 bases, 13 bases remained unmatched.

CDR3 amino acids: CASSLGGGNSYEQYF. In DNA form, the CDR3 reads TGTGCCAGCAGCTTAGGAGGCGGGAACTCCTACGAGCAGTACTTC. V usage is TRBV7-2 and J usage is TRBJ2-7; TRBD2 might be the D (6 bases). The CDR3 is made up of 15 amino acids. Trimming took 1 base from V and 0 from J, leaving 10 bases between them. Germline V gene lookup returns CDR1 SGHTA and CDR2 FQGNSA.

This chain joins TRBV5-1 and TRBJ2-5; 7 nucleotides align to TRBD1. J gave up 3 bases and V 0 bases, and 5 bases lay outside the gene matches. Germline CDR1 reads SGHRS; CDR2 reads YFSETQ. The CDR3 is 15 amino acids. CDR3 coding DNA: TGCGCCAGCAGCTTGGGGTCAGGGGGAAAAGAGACCCAGTACTTC. It specifies CASSLGSGGKETQYF.

There are a few counts of this clone. V gene TRBV7-2 combines with J gene TRBJ2-5; no clear D gene. The J call may not be correct, given that the DNA end is closer to TRBJ2-7. In germline, CDR1 is SGHTA, CDR2 FQGNSA. CDR3 length: 16 residues. For the CDR3, the DNA is TGTGCCAGCAGCTTAGTAACGATTGCGCAAGCCTACGAGCAGTACTTC. Translating it yields CASSLVTIAQAYEQYF.

This clone was detected only a few times. The chain couples TRBV21-1 to TRBJ2-1; no DNA check was done on the table's D call, TRBD2. TRBV21-1 is shown as a pseudogene. CDR3 length: 16 amino acids. CDR3 sequence reads: CASSKVLAYSYNEQFF. As DNA, the CDR3 is TGTGCCAGCAGCAAAGTTCTAGCATACTCCTACAATGAGCAGTTCTTC.

This chain connects TRBV9 to TRBJ2-2; D is perhaps TRBD2 (6 bases). The ends were cut back, 9 bases at V and 4 bases at J, with 22 bases in the middle. Germline CDR1 SGDLS, CDR2 YYNGEE. This CDR3 comprises 16 residues. CDR3 loop: CAISPTGLPGTGELFF. The CDR3 DNA follows: TGTGCCATCTCCCCCACGGGACTCCCGGGCACCGGGGAGCTGTTTTTT. The full variable domain, its missing parts supplied by reference TRBV9 and TRBJ2-2, is DSGVTQTPKHLITATGQRVTLRCSPRSGDLSVYWYQQSLDQGLQFLIQYYNGEERAKGNILERFSAQQFPDLHSELNLSSLELGDSALYFCAISPTGLPGTGELFFGEGSRLTVL.

This clone has a handful of counts. This sequence joins TRBV7-6 and TRBJ2-7; 10 bases line up with TRBD1. J lost 2 bases, V lost 5 bases, and 6 bases had no gene match. The CDR3 is 15 residues long. Germline CDR1 is SGHVS and CDR2 is FNYEAQ. The CDR3 here is CASSESGTGAYEQYF. The CDR3 nucleotides read TGTGCCAGCAGCGAATCCGGGACAGGGGCCTACGAGCAGTACTTC.

The V and J genes are TRBV11-2 and TRBJ2-3; 13 bases fit TRBD2. With V trimmed by 1 base and J by 3 bases, 7 bases remained unmatched. The CDR3 contains 18 residues. The germline V gene has CDR1 SGHAT and CDR2 FQNNGV. CDR3 residues: CASSLGRTSGRRTDTQYF. CDR3 coding DNA: TGTGCCAGCAGCTTAGGCCGGACTAGCGGGAGAAGGACAGATACGCAGTATTTT.

The chain links TRBV7-2 to TRBJ2-3; 11 nucleotides line up with TRBD2. Per germline, CDR1 SGHTA and CDR2 FQGNSA. The trim removed 4 bases at V and 7 bases at J, leaving 7 bases unmatched. The CDR3 is 15 amino acids. DNA for the CDR3: TGTGCCAGCAGCTACAGGCTAGCGGGGGGATATACGCAGTATTTT. Translated: CASSYRLAGGYTQYF.

This clone was found a few times. The chain employs TRBV7-9 and TRBJ2-5; D possibly corresponds to TRBD2 (6 bases). This CDR3 is built from 16 residues. Germline V lookup: CDR1 SEHNR, CDR2 FQNEAQ (reference sequence). V lost 5 bases to trimming and J lost 3 bases, with 19 bases between them. The CDR3 sequence: CASSLPRASGEETQYF. In DNA form, the CDR3 reads TGTGCCAGCAGCCTGCCCAGGGCTTCGGGAGAAGAGACCCAGTACTTC.

This chain links TRBV18 with TRBJ2-5; TRBD2 is a possible D gene (6 bases). Germline CDR1 reads KGHSH; CDR2 reads LQKENI. CDR3 length equals 14 residues. Trimming removed 3 bases from V and 0 bases from J, with 8 bases in between. In DNA form, the CDR3 reads TGTGCCAGCTCACCCGCTAGCGACCAAGAGACCCAGTACTTC. Translating gives CASSPASDQETQYF.

The gene calls are TRBV6-1 and TRBJ2-1; 11 bases agree with TRBD2. Germline-derived CDR1 and CDR2 are MNHNS and SASEGT. This CDR3 spans 15 amino acids. V dropped 3 bases and J dropped 8; count of bases not matched to a gene: 6. The CDR3: CASSDRTSGSDEQFF. DNA for the CDR3: TGTGCCAGCAGTGACAGGACTAGCGGGTCGGATGAGCAGTTCTTC.

The chain has TRBV7-2 and TRBJ2-7, with 12 bases lining up with TRBD2. The J call is doubtful: the DNA matches TRBJ2-5 better. The CDR3 covers 15 residues. From germline, CDR1 is SGHTA and CDR2 FQGNSA. CDR3 nucleotide sequence: TGTGCCAGCAGCTCGACTAGCGGGAGTTGGCAGACCCAGTACTTC. Protein: CASSSTSGSWQTQYF.

The J gene is TRBJ2-1, the V gene TRBV9; 9 bases agree with TRBD2. CDR1 and CDR2 from the germline V gene are SGDLS and YYNGEE. With 3 bases clipped from V and 8 bases from J, the junction kept 9 bases outside the gene matches. This CDR3 has 15 amino acids. CDR3 loop: CASSATSGHVYEQFF. CDR3 in DNA: TGTGCCAGCAGCGCGACTAGCGGCCATGTGTATGAGCAGTTCTTC.

This clone turned up a few times. The rearrangement uses TRBV5-4 and TRBJ2-4; the D is unclear. The CDR3 extends over 13 amino acids. Germline values: CDR1 SGHNT, CDR2 YYREEE (reference sequence). Between the trimmed V and J ends, which lost 2 bases and 9 bases, there was a span of 12 bases. The CDR3 loop is CASSFGGQAIQYF. CDR3 coding DNA: TGTGCCAGCAGCTTTGGCGGCCAAGCCATTCAGTACTTC. The entire variable domain, with the rest obtained from reference TRBV5-4 and TRBJ2-4, is as follows: ETGVTQSPTHLIKTRGQQVTLRCSSQSGHNTVSWYQQALGQGPQFIFQYYREEENGRGNFPPRFSGLQFPNYSSELNVNALELDDSALYLCASSFGGQAIQYFGAGTRLSVL.

The genes are TRBV5-1 and TRBJ2-1, with 14 bases identical to TRBD2. There are 17 residues in the CDR3. Germline assignment: CDR1 SGHRS and CDR2 YFSETQ. Trimming removed 2 bases from V and 8 bases from J; junction bases left unmatched: 9. The DNA of the CDR3 is TGCGCCAGCAGCTTCACAGGGACTAGCGGGAGTTGGTATGAGCAGTTCTTC. Translating gives CASSFTGTSGSWYEQFF.

There are a few counts of this clone. V and J are TRBV5-1 and TRBJ1-2, with D unclear. CDR3 length: 13 amino acids. In germline, CDR1 is SGHRS, CDR2 YFSETQ. Trimming took 0 bases from V and 4 from J, leaving 7 bases between them. The CDR3: CASSLDQSYGYTF. In DNA form, the CDR3 reads TGCGCCAGCAGCTTGGATCAGTCCTATGGCTACACCTTC. Full variable domain (outside the CDR3, taken from reference TRBV5-1 and TRBJ1-2): KAGVTQTPRYLIKTRGQQVTLSCSPISGHRSVSWYQQTPGQGLQFLFEYFSETQRNKGNFPGRFSGRQFSNSRSEMNVSTLELGDSALYLCASSLDQSYGYTFGSGTRLTVV.

The rearrangement joins TRBV5-1 to TRBJ2-7; possible D gene TRBD2, 6 bases. Germline lookup yields CDR1 SGHRS and CDR2 YFSETQ. Trimming cost V 0 bases and J 7 bases, with 17 bases left between them. The CDR3 has 15 residues. CDR3 region: CASSLAVSGYYEQYF. In DNA form, the CDR3 reads TGCGCCAGCAGCTTGGCGGTTAGCGGTTATTATGAGCAGTACTTC.

There are a few counts of this clone. The chain joins TRBV28 to TRBJ2-1; TRBD1 aligns across 10 bases. V trimming: 3 bases; J trimming: 5 bases; junction bases outside the gene matches: 4. The CDR3 has 15 residues. Looked up from germline, CDR1 is MDHEN and CDR2 is SYDVKM. CDR3 coding DNA: TGTGCCAGCAGTTTCATTGGGACAGGGGACAATGAGCAGTTCTTC. Translating gives CASSFIGTGDNEQFF.

This clone has a single count. This chain links TRBV7-8 with TRBJ2-7; 10 bases are shared with TRBD2. Losses at the gene ends were 5 bases for V and 1 base for J; bases not matched to a gene: 8. The V gene's germline CDR1 is SGHVS and CDR2 FQNEAQ. This CDR3 region has 16 residues. CDR3 DNA: TGTGCCAGCAGCCGCACCGGGACTAGCGCTTCCTACGAGCAGTACTTC. Translated, it gives CASSRTGTSASYEQYF. Full variable domain (outside the CDR3, taken from reference TRBV7-8 and TRBJ2-7): GAGVSQSPRYKVAKRGQDVALRCDPISGHVSLFWYQQALGQGPEFLTYFQNEAQLDKSGLPSDRFFAERPEGSVSTLKIQRTQQEDSAVYLCASSRTGTSASYEQYFGPGTRLTVT.